This T cell receptor beta chain was identified in a study of control samples from healthy donors and cancer patients. Sequenced by immunoSEQ multiplex PCR; TCRdb stores in-frame clones only, minus some. The data show some 120,000 clones, with 80% to 90% seen just once and 1.1% held by the top ten. This clone appeared once. This CDR3 contains 20 residues. Trimming shortened V by 0 bases and J by 4 bases, and 26 bases separated the two germline ends. CDR1 and CDR2 (germline): SGHDN, FVKESK. V gene TRBV14 combines with J gene TRBJ2-3; D unresolved. The receptor was derived from a woman in her fifties or sixties with colorectal cancer. Sequences were obtained from PBMCs. CDR3 sequence: CASSQDSRSSRRWDPDTQYF. The CDR3 nucleotides read TGTGCCAGCAGCCAAGATTCGCGTTCTTCGAGGCGCTGGGATCCAGATACGCAGTATTTT.